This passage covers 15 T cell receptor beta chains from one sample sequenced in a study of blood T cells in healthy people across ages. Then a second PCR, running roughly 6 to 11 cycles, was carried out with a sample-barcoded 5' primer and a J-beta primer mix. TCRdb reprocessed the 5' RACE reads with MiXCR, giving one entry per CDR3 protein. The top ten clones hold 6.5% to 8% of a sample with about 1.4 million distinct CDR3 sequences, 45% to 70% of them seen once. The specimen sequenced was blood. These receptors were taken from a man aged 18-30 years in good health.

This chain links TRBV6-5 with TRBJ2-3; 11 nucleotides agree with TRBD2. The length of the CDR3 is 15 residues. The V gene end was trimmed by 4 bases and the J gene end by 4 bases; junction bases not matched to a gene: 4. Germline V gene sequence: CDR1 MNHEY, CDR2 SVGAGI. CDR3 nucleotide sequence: TGTGCCAGCAGTTCGGGACTAGCGGTCGCAGATACGCAGTATTTT. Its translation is CASSSGLAVADTQYF.

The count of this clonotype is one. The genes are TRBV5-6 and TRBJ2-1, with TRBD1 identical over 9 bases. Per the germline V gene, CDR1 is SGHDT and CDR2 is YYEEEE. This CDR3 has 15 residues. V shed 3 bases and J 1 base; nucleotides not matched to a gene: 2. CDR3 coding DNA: TGTGCCAGCAGCTGGGACAGGGAATCCTACAATGAGCAGTTCTTC. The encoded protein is CASSWDRESYNEQFF.

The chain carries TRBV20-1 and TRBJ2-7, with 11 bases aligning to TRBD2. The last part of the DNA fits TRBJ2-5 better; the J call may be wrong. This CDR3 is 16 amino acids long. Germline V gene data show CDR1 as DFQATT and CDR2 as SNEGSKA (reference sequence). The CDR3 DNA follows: TGCAGTGCCACCCCCCCAGGACTAGCGGGTCATGAGACCCAGTACTTC. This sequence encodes CSATPPGLAGHETQYF.

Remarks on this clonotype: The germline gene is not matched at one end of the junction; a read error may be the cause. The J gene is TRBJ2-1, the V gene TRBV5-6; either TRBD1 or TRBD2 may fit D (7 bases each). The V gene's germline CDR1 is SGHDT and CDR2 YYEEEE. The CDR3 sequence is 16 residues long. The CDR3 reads CASSLQGRGPDNEQFF. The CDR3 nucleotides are TGTGCCAGCAGCTTACAGGGGAGGGGTCCCGACAATGAGCAGTTTTTC.

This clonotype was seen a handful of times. The CDR3 region has the DNA TGCAGTGCCGTGGACAGGGAGGGCTATGGCTACACCTTC. Residues: CSAVDREGYGYTF. The rearrangement uses TRBV20-1 and TRBJ1-2; 8 bases agree with TRBD1. Germline-derived CDR1 and CDR2 are DFQATT and SNEGSKA (reference sequence). V shed 6 bases, J shed 4 bases, and the junction held 7 bases outside the gene matches. The CDR3 length is 13 residues.

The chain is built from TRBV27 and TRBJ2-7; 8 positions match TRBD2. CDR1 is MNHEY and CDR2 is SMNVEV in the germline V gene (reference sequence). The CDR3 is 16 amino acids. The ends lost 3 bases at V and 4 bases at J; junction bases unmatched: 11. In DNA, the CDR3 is TGTGCCAGCAGTTTGCGCCCCTCGACTAGCGTGTACGAGCAGTACTTC. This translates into CASSLRPSTSVYEQYF.

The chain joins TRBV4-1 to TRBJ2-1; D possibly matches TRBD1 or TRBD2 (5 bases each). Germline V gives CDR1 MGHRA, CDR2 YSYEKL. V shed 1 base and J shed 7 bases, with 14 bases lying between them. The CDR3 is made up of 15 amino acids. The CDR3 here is CASSQAWDLRNEQFF. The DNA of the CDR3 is TGCGCCAGCAGCCAAGCGTGGGACCTGCGGAATGAGCAGTTCTTC.

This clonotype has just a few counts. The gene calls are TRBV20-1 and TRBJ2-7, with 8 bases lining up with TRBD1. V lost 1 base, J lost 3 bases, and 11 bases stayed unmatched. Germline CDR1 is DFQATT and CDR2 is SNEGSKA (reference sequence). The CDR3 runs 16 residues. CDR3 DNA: TGCAGTGCTAGAGGGTACGGACAGGGCCCAAGCTACGAGCAGTACTTC. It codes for CSARGYGQGPSYEQYF.

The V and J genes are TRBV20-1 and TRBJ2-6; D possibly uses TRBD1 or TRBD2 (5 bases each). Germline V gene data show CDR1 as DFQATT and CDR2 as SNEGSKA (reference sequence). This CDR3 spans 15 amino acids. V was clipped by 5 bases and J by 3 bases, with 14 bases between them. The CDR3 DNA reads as TGCAGTGCTCAGGGACCCGTCGATGGGGCCAACGTCCTGACTTTC. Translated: CSAQGPVDGANVLTF.

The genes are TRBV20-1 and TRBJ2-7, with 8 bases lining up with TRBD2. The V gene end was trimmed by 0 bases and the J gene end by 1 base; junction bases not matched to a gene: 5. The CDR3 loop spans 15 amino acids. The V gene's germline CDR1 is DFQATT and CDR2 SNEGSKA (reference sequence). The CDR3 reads CSARDVRGGSYEQYF. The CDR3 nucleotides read TGCAGTGCTAGAGATGTCCGCGGGGGGTCCTACGAGCAGTACTTC.

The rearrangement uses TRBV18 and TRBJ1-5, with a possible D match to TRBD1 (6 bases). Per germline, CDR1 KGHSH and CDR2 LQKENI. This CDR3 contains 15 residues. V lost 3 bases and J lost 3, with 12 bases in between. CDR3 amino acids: CASSPRGQPNQPQHF. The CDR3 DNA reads TGTGCCAGCTCACCCCGTGGACAGCCCAATCAGCCCCAGCATTTT.

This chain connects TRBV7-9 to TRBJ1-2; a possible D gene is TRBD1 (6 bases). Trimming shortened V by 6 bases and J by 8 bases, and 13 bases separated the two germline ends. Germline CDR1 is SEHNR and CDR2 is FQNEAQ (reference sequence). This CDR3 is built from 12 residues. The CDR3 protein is CASSTEQGGYTF. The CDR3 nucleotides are TGTGCCAGCAGTACGGAACAGGGAGGCTACACCTTC.

The CDR3 reads CSARDPTSGRRETQYF. In DNA form, the CDR3 reads TGCAGTGCTAGAGATCCCACTAGCGGGAGAAGAGAGACCCAGTACTTC. The chain recombines TRBV20-1 with TRBJ2-5, with 11 positions matching TRBD2. Trimming cost V 0 bases and J 4 bases; bases outside gene matches: 7. The CDR3 spans 16 residues. CDR1 and CDR2 from the germline V gene are DFQATT and SNEGSKA (reference sequence).

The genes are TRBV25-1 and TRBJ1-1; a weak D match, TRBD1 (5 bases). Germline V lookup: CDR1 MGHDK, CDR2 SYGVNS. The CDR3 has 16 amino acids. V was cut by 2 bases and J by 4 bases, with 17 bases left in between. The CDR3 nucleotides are TGTGCCAGCAGTGAAGGCTATGGGGGGGAGGGCACTGAAGCTTTCTTT. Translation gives CASSEGYGGEGTEAFF.

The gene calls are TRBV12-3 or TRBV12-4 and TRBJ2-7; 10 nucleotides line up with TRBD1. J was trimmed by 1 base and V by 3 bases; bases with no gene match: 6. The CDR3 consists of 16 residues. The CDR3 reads CASSFNVGQGSYEQYF. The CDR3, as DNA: TGTGCCAGCAGTTTTAATGTGGGACAGGGGTCCTACGAGCAGTACTTC.